This T cell receptor beta chain stems from a study of blood T cells in healthy people across ages (dated by TCRdb to the mid-2010s). General notes on the study: In model experiments, template switching captured roughly one uniquely barcoded TCR beta cDNA molecule for every two T cells. Using deep sequencing normalized with unique cDNA molecular identifiers, the study measured how TCR beta repertoire diversity changes with age. Donors were grouped into four age groups: young (average roughly 17 years), middle-aged (approximately 41), aged (about 60) and long-lived (about 89). Donors of different ages were randomly distributed across sequencing lanes to avoid experimental bias. Two additional independent replicas of 1 million unique cDNA reads from the same blood draw were analyzed for two donors (one aged 18 to 30 and one aged 80 or older). Broad study findings and their caveats: Observed TCR beta diversity correlated strongly with the percentage of naive T cells measured by flow cytometry. Compared with the aged group, more naive CD4+ T cells, fewer expanded clones and increased TCR diversity were shown by the long-lived group, suggesting age selection. Estimates of total diversity based on one million sequenced T cells were considered lower bounds and underestimates. As age increased, observed TCR beta diversity per million T cells dropped in a roughly linear way, and a significant reduction was already evident by age 40. The CMV infection status of donors was not known, potentially confounding age-related changes in expanded clonotypes. Since profiling was done on bulk unsorted PBMCs, naive and antigen-experienced compartments could not be conclusively compared.

Library prep was done by 5' RACE. Sequencer: Illumina HiSeq 2500. The second PCR ran for roughly 7 to 12 cycles and used a J-beta primer mix along with a sample-barcoded 5' primer. Each TCR beta cDNA molecule received a unique molecular identifier from a template-switch 5' adaptor carrying 12 random nucleotides. Each sample yielded at least 2.5 million CDR3-containing paired-end reads. First-strand cDNA was synthesized from all RNA with the Mint cDNA synthesis kit, primed by a TRBC-specific oligonucleotide. Following uracil-DNA glycosylase treatment, all cDNA underwent a first 18-cycle PCR with the universal primers M1SS and BC2_uni_R. The published analysis was carried out like this. Each sample was normalized by randomly selecting 1 million high-quality reads, each carrying a distinct molecular identifier. Instead of being binned into consensus sequences, reads that shared molecular identifiers were thrown out. CDR3 identification, clonotype clustering and error correction used MiTCR with a Q25 quality threshold and the strictest error-elimination algorithm. A nonparametric unseen species model with Euler transformation was used to estimate a lower bound on total TCR beta diversity. TCRdb reran the public reads through fastp at Q25 and MiXCR, keeping productive beta chains. Rows are unified per CDR3 protein, each entry keeping the most common DNA and genes. The V and J calls were not made by the authors but by TCRdb's processing. Within this sample are hundreds of thousands of distinct CDR3 sequences, with 56% of them counted one time only. Of the sample, about a quarter is held by the ten largest clones.

The donors were roughly 39 Caucasian individuals from Russia, aged roughly 6 to 100 years, who were systemically healthy. Around 10 milliliters of peripheral blood were collected from each donor into EDTA-treated Vacutainer tubes. Ficoll-Paque density-gradient centrifugation was used to isolate PBMCs, with at least 6 million per sample. Total RNA was extracted from PBMCs with Trizol reagent, with at least 6 micrograms obtained per sample. For every donor, flow cytometry on a PBMC aliquot measured the percentage of naive CD45RAhigh/CD27high T cells. With respect to this clonotype: It lacks a known antigen. No clone much larger than this one lies a single base away; base qualities are absent.

The germline V gene supplies CDR1 MGHRA and CDR2 YSYEKL. Its CDR3 holds 15 amino acids, cysteine through phenylalanine. The DNA shown is the 45-base CDR3, in frame from base 1. This clonotype originated in a man aged 35-49 years in good health. Sequencing was performed on blood. The rearrangement combines TRBV4-1 with TRBJ2-5; 10 central nucleotides agree with TRBD1. The DNA matches TRBJ2-4 better at its end, which makes the J call doubtful. CDR3 loop: CASSVQGTGVDIQYF. DNA sequence: TGCGCCAGCAGCGTACAAGGGACAGGGGTTGACATTCAGTACTTC.